These 24 T cell receptor beta chains came from one sample sequenced in a study of T cells after yellow fever vaccination. TCRdb fed the 5' RACE reads into MiXCR, producing one record per CDR3 protein. The table has 99,000 or so distinct CDR3 sequences, 4.5% to 6% seen once; the top ten hold roughly two fifths. The sequencing used CD8+ T cells sorted from PBMCs, collected 10 days after the yellow fever booster vaccination. The receptors shown here come from a man between 18 and 35 years old who received the YFV17D yellow fever vaccine.

This clonotype showed up just a few times. The rearrangement joins TRBV9 to TRBJ1-5; 9 bases are a match to TRBD1. Germline loops: CDR1 SGDLS, CDR2 YYNGEE. Trimming removed 3 bases from V and 6 bases from J; junction bases left unmatched: 7. This CDR3 comprises 15 residues. The chain's CDR3 is CASSAGDRAIQPQHF. The DNA for the CDR3 is TGTGCCAGCAGCGCGGGGGACAGGGCTATTCAGCCCCAGCATTTT.

The gene calls are TRBV27 and TRBJ1-5, with D possibly being TRBD1 (5 bases). CDR1 is MNHEY, CDR2 SMNVEV, per germline (reference sequence). Between the trimmed V and J ends, which lost 4 bases and 4 bases, there was a span of 14 bases. The CDR3 covers 15 residues. The chain's CDR3 is CASSSGLLGNQPQHF. CDR3 nucleotide sequence: TGTGCCAGCAGTTCAGGGTTGTTAGGAAATCAGCCCCAGCATTTT.

V gene TRBV12-3 or TRBV12-4 combines with J gene TRBJ2-4, with a weak D call TRBD1 (6 bases). V was cut by 2 bases and J by 11 bases, with 22 bases left in between. The CDR3 consists of 16 residues. The CDR3 loop reads CASSLRSLAGVGLQYF. The CDR3 nucleotides are TGTGCCAGCAGTTTACGATCCCTGGCAGGGGTGGGGCTTCAGTACTTC.

This chain uses TRBV12-3 or TRBV12-4 with TRBJ2-3; 7 nucleotides align to TRBD2. The CDR3 runs 14 residues. V dropped 3 bases and J dropped 2; count of bases not matched to a gene: 2. Here the CDR3 DNA reads TGTGCCAGCAGTTTGCGGGGGAACACAGATACGCAGTATTTT. Its protein product is CASSLRGNTDTQYF.

The chain joins TRBV7-9 to TRBJ2-6; 12 bases map to TRBD1. CDR1 is SEHNR, CDR2 FQNEAQ, per germline (reference sequence). Trimming took 2 bases from V and 1 from J; bases not matched to a gene: 6. This CDR3 comprises 19 residues. The CDR3 reads CASSLSPGQGASGANVLTF. CDR3 nucleotides: TGTGCCAGCAGCTTATCACCGGGACAGGGGGCTTCTGGGGCCAACGTCCTGACTTTC. The whole variable domain, filled in from reference TRBV7-9 and TRBJ2-6, reads DTGVSQNPRHKITKRGQNVTFRCDPISEHNRLYWYRQTLGQGPEFLTYFQNEAQLEKSRLLSDRFSAERPKGSFSTLEIQRTEQGDSAMYLCASSLSPGQGASGANVLTFGAGSRLTVL.

Many counts were recorded for this clonotype. This sequence joins TRBV15 and TRBJ1-4; the match to TRBD1 covers 7 bases. V lost 5 bases to trimming and J lost 5 bases; unmatched junction nucleotides: 8. From germline, CDR1 is LNHNV and CDR2 YYDKDF (reference sequence). The CDR3 totals 15 residues. CDR3 residues: CATSRDREVNEKLFF. The CDR3 region has the DNA TGTGCCACCAGCCGTGACAGGGAGGTGAATGAAAAACTGTTTTTT.

This clonotype came up a few times. The chain links TRBV7-9 to TRBJ2-2, with TRBD2 as a possible D gene (5 bases). Germline assignment: CDR1 SEHNR and CDR2 FQNEAQ (reference sequence). Trimming took off 4 bases at V and 5 bases at J, with 14 bases between the two ends. The CDR3 runs to 15 residues. Written as DNA, the CDR3 is TGTGCCAGCAGCTCGGCGGACTTTTCAACCGGGGAGCTGTTTTTT. Amino acid sequence: CASSSADFSTGELFF.

This clonotype was picked up a small number of times. The genes are TRBV2 and TRBJ2-7; possibly TRBD2 for D (7 bases). V gave up 7 bases and J gave up 2 bases, with 9 bases separating them. CDR1 is SNHLY and CDR2 is FYNNEI in the germline V gene. This CDR3 is 12 amino acids long. CDR3: CASKGGAYEQYV. In DNA, the CDR3 is TGTGCCAGCAAAGGGGGGGCCTACGAGCAGTACGTC.

The chain is built from TRBV4-1 and TRBJ1-1; D is uncertain. V lost 4 bases and J 5 bases, leaving 14 bases between the germline ends. This CDR3 region has 14 residues. CDR1 MGHRA and CDR2 YSYEKL come from the germline V gene. This CDR3 is CASSREHSGTEAFF. The CDR3 nucleotides read TGCGCCAGCAGCCGAGAGCATAGCGGAACTGAAGCTTTCTTT.

This clonotype was recorded many times. V usage is TRBV4-1 and J usage is TRBJ1-1, with D uncertain. The CDR3 totals 14 residues. V was cut by 4 bases and J by 9 bases, with 18 bases left in between. Per germline, CDR1 MGHRA and CDR2 YSYEKL. CDR3 loop: CASSPPYLDQKAFF. The CDR3 DNA reads as TGCGCCAGCAGCCCCCCGTACTTGGACCAGAAAGCTTTCTTT.

This clonotype was counted only a few times. The chain joins TRBV13 to TRBJ2-7; perhaps TRBD2 as D (6 bases). The V end was cut by 0 bases, the J end by 7 bases, with 10 bases between. Germline CDR1 and CDR2: PRHDT and FYEKMQ (reference sequence). The CDR3 is 13 residues long. The CDR3 here is CASSLGLGGEQYF. The CDR3 DNA is TGTGCCAGCAGCTTAGGCCTCGGGGGAGAGCAGTACTTC.

There are a few counts of this clonotype. The rearrangement links TRBV25-1 to TRBJ1-4; D perhaps matches TRBD1 (5 bases). The CDR3 covers 15 residues. Looked up from germline, CDR1 is MGHDK and CDR2 is SYGVNS. V gave up 1 base and J gave up 4 bases, with 10 bases separating them. In nucleotides, the CDR3 is TGTGCCAGCAGTGAATCTGGGGGTGGTAATGAAAAACTGTTTTTT. Its protein product is CASSESGGGNEKLFF.

This clonotype was seen ten or more times. The rearrangement joins TRBV4-1 to TRBJ2-5; TRBD2 aligns across 9 bases. V lost 3 bases, J lost 2 bases, and 1 base stayed unmatched. The CDR3 is 14 amino acids. Germline V CDR1 and CDR2: MGHRA, YSYEKL. Here the CDR3 DNA reads TGCGCCAGCAGCCAGCTAGCGGGGCAAGAGACCCAGTACTTC. Its protein is CASSQLAGQETQYF.

V gene TRBV29-1 combines with J gene TRBJ1-4; 12 bases agree with TRBD1. The CDR3 loop spans 13 amino acids. The J segment lost 7 bases and the V segment lost 6 bases, leaving 3 bases of the junction unmatched. The V gene's germline CDR1 is SQVTM and CDR2 ANQGSEA. The CDR3 DNA reads as TGCAGCGTGCCGGGACAGGGGGCTGAAAAACTGTTTTTT. Its translation is CSVPGQGAEKLFF.

This clonotype was counted many times. The chain is built from TRBV4-1 and TRBJ1-5; a weak D match, TRBD1 (5 bases). The CDR3 is 15 amino acids. Per the germline V gene, CDR1 is MGHRA and CDR2 is YSYEKL. V lost 6 bases to trimming and J lost 1 base, with 13 bases between them. The CDR3 DNA sequence: TGCGCCAGCAGGGACCGGGACGTAAGCAATCAGCCCCAGCATTTT. Translation: CASRDRDVSNQPQHF.

This clonotype appeared a few times. The chain carries TRBV29-1 and TRBJ2-7, with a tentative D call TRBD1 (6 bases). This CDR3 is built from 12 residues. V lost 7 bases to trimming and J lost 0 bases, with 10 bases between them. Germline V gene data show CDR1 as SQVTM and CDR2 as ANQGSEA. For the CDR3, the DNA is TGCAGCGGCCGGACAGCCTCCTACGAGCAGTACTTC. Its translation is CSGRTASYEQYF.

The rearrangement uses TRBV24-1 and TRBJ2-6, with D unresolved. Trimming shortened V by 5 bases and J by 2 bases, and 3 bases separated the two germline ends. CDR3 length: 13 residues. Per germline, CDR1 KGHDR and CDR2 SFDVKD. DNA of the CDR3: TGTGCCACCAGTGTGACTGGGGCCAACGTCCTGACTTTC. Translated: CATSVTGANVLTF.

This clonotype appeared many times. The chain links TRBV7-3 to TRBJ2-1, with 12 bases matching TRBD1. The V segment lost 4 bases and the J segment 0 bases; nucleotides outside the gene matches: 4. Germline CDR1 reads SGHTA; CDR2 reads FQGTGA. The length of the CDR3 is 17 residues. The CDR3 reads CASSSGTGGPSYNEQFF. CDR3 bases: TGTGCCAGCAGCTCAGGGACAGGGGGCCCCTCCTACAATGAGCAGTTCTTC. Variable domain in full (rest from reference TRBV7-3 and TRBJ2-1): GAGVSQTPSNKVTEKGKYVELRCDPISGHTALYWYRQSLGQGPEFLIYFQGTGAADDSGLPNDRFFAVRPEGSVSTLKIQRTERGDSAVYLCASSSGTGGPSYNEQFFGPGTRLTVL.

This clonotype appeared a few times. This chain connects TRBV7-2 to TRBJ2-1; D is possibly TRBD1 (6 bases). Trimming stripped 0 bases from V and 6 bases from J, with 15 bases between. The CDR3 loop spans 16 amino acids. Germline V gene lookup returns CDR1 SGHTA and CDR2 FQGNSA. Here the CDR3 reads CASSLAGQRSLNEQFF. In DNA form, the CDR3 reads TGTGCCAGCAGCTTAGCGGGACAAAGATCCCTCAATGAGCAGTTCTTC.

A few counts support this clonotype. The V call is TRBV7-3, the J call TRBJ2-1, with 8 bases identical to TRBD2. The CDR3 length is 18 residues. The ends lost 5 bases at V and 3 bases at J; junction bases unmatched: 15. Germline lookup yields CDR1 SGHTA and CDR2 FQGTGA. DNA of the CDR3: TGTGCCAGCAGCATGCCTAATGGCAGCGGGGGAGTCTACAATGAGCAGTTCTTC. Its protein product is CASSMPNGSGGVYNEQFF.

This clonotype has at least ten counts. The chain combines TRBV10-3 with TRBJ2-1, with TRBD2 identical over 8 bases. V shed 0 bases, J shed 8 bases, and the junction held 12 bases outside the gene matches. From germline, CDR1 is ENHRY and CDR2 SYGVKD. This CDR3 contains 17 residues. The CDR3 loop is CAISESTPSGGYDEQFF. The CDR3, as DNA: TGTGCCATCAGTGAGTCGACCCCGAGCGGGGGTTACGATGAGCAGTTCTTC.

The DNA of the CDR3 is TGTGCCATCAGAGAGCAAAGGGGGGTAGACGACGAGCAGTACTTC. Amino acids: CAIREQRGVDDEQYF. V and J are TRBV10-3 and TRBJ2-7; D may correspond to TRBD1 or TRBD2 (6 bases each). Germline V gives CDR1 ENHRY, CDR2 SYGVKD. V gave up 6 bases and J gave up 5 bases, with 20 bases separating them. This CDR3 spans 15 amino acids.

The rearrangement joins TRBV19 to TRBJ1-1; 7 nucleotides agree with TRBD1. The V gene end was trimmed by 3 bases and the J gene end by 0 bases; junction bases not matched to a gene: 13. The CDR3 spans 18 residues. Germline assignment: CDR1 LNHDA and CDR2 SQIVND (reference sequence). The CDR3: CASSIGRFLQGVNTEAFF. CDR3 DNA sequence: TGTGCCAGTAGTATTGGTCGGTTTCTGCAGGGGGTGAACACTGAAGCTTTCTTT.

This clonotype has a count of ten or more. The chain uses TRBV7-9 and TRBJ2-5; either TRBD1 or TRBD2 may fit D (6 bases each). Germline V lookup: CDR1 SEHNR, CDR2 FQNEAQ (reference sequence). CDR3 length: 16 amino acids. With 5 bases removed from V and 5 bases from J, the gap between germline ends came to 21 bases. CDR3 in amino acids: CASSVPTDRRGETQYF. The DNA of the CDR3 is TGTGCCAGCAGCGTACCCACCGACAGGAGGGGGGAGACCCAGTACTTC.